A few counts support the clone carrying this T cell receptor (beta chain). The source of the sample is a study of human T cells and chemical hapten exposure. The starting material, unfractionated whole blood, was used for total RNA extraction. Each CDR3 protein gets one entry after TCRdb re-called the 5' RACE reads with MiXCR. The sample lists about 140,000 distinct CDR3 sequences; about 4.3% were seen once. The TCR sequence derives from a female donor in good health.

The CDR3 nucleotides are TGTGCCAGCAGCCCCCTAAGAGGGAGGGGCGACACCTTC. This encodes CASSPLRGRGDTF. V usage is TRBV6-9 and J usage is TRBJ1-2; TRBD1 is a possible D gene (5 bases). Germline V lookup: CDR1 MNHGY, CDR2 SVAAGI. The CDR3 totals 13 residues. Trimming left V 6 bases short and J 12 bases short, with 20 bases between.